Each of the 21 T cell receptor beta chains below was sequenced from the same sample in a study of OX40 agonist ivuxolimab in advanced cancers. Profiling relied on immunoSEQ multiplex PCR, and the TCRdb table lists in-frame clones only, not all of them. The repertoire holds more than 9,000 clones, around 78% seen once, with 21% in the top ten. The sequencing used CD4+ or CD8+ T cells sorted from blood, collected in a trial of the OX40 agonist ivuxolimab. Receptors originate from an adult with an advanced solid tumor such as melanoma, head and neck, liver or kidney cancer.

The chain joins TRBV6-1 to TRBJ2-1; TRBD2 aligns across 10 bases. The germline V gene has CDR1 MNHNS and CDR2 SASEGT. The CDR3 is made up of 14 amino acids. After removal of 7 bases from V and 7 bases from J, the junction contained 7 bases not matched to a gene. The CDR3 here is CASILAGITNEQFF. In DNA, the CDR3 is TGTGCCAGCATACTAGCGGGAATAACAAATGAGCAGTTCTTC.

The DNA for the CDR3 is TGCGCCAGCAGCTTGGTGGGAAACATGAACACTGAAGCTTTCTTT. Encoded protein: CASSLVGNMNTEAFF. The chain carries TRBV5-1 and TRBJ1-1; unclear D gene. The V end lost 0 bases, the J end lost 0 bases, and 9 bases lay between the germline ends. The V gene's germline CDR1 is SGHRS and CDR2 YFSETQ. The length of the CDR3 is 15 residues.

This clone was observed a handful of times. This chain links TRBV10-2 with TRBJ1-1, with a tentative D call TRBD1 (6 bases). Germline loops: CDR1 WSHSY, CDR2 SAAADI. With 6 bases removed from V and 7 bases from J, the gap between germline ends came to 9 bases. This CDR3 has 11 residues. Here the CDR3 reads CASRDSFEAFF. In DNA form, the CDR3 reads TGCGCCAGCAGGGACAGCTTTGAAGCTTTCTTT.

This clone occurred once. The chain couples TRBV18 to TRBJ1-1, with D maybe TRBD1 (5 bases). The germline gives CDR1 KGHSH, CDR2 LQKENI. The CDR3 is 13 residues long. V was cut by 8 bases and J by 2 bases, with 12 bases left in between. The CDR3 DNA reads TGTGCCAGCGGGGACGGACCAAACACTGAAGCTTTCTTT. Translation: CASGDGPNTEAFF.

The chain recombines TRBV9 with TRBJ2-1; 7 bases are a match to TRBD2. Germline-derived CDR1 and CDR2 are SGDLS and YYNGEE. The ends lost 0 bases at V and 8 bases at J; junction bases unmatched: 8. The CDR3 sequence is 15 residues long. The CDR3 DNA is TGTGCCAGCAGCGTAGAGGGCGGGAGTTGGGATGAGCAGTTCTTC. Its protein is CASSVEGGSWDEQFF.

V usage is TRBV28 and J usage is TRBJ1-1; D not certain. The CDR3 has 13 residues. Germline V lookup: CDR1 MDHEN, CDR2 SYDVKM. V was shortened by 2 bases and J by 8 bases, with 12 bases between the two germline ends. This CDR3 reads CASSLREEDEAFF. CDR3 nucleotide sequence: TGTGCCAGCAGTTTACGTGAGGAAGACGAAGCTTTCTTT.

The CDR3 DNA reads TGTGCCAGCAGTTTGGGTGACGAGCAGTACTTC. Protein: CASSLGDEQYF. This chain joins TRBV27 and TRBJ2-7; no clear D. V shed 3 bases and J shed 5 bases, with 5 bases lying between them. The CDR3 is 11 amino acids. Per the germline V gene, CDR1 is MNHEY and CDR2 is SMNVEV (reference sequence).

V gene TRBV19 combines with J gene TRBJ1-1; D ambiguous. The CDR3 has 13 residues. V gave up 3 bases and J gave up 0 bases, with 5 bases separating them. The germline V gene has CDR1 LNHDA and CDR2 SQIVND (reference sequence). The CDR3: CASSILLNTEAFF. The CDR3 DNA sequence: TGTGCCAGTAGTATCCTACTGAACACTGAAGCTTTCTTT.

The J gene is TRBJ1-1, the V gene TRBV4-1; TRBD1 matches 7 bases. The CDR3 sequence is 17 residues long. The V and J ends lost 2 bases and 2 bases, in that order; junction bases with no gene match: 11. Germline-derived CDR1 and CDR2 are MGHRA and YSYEKL. CDR3 DNA sequence: TGCGCCAGCAGCCAAAAAATTAAACAGGGGCCTAACACTGAAGCTTTCTTT. Translated: CASSQKIKQGPNTEAFF.

The V call is TRBV19, the J call TRBJ2-3; D perhaps matches TRBD2 (6 bases). Germline V lookup: CDR1 LNHDA, CDR2 SQIVND (reference sequence). The CDR3 totals 15 residues. V was cut by 11 bases and J by 0 bases, with 18 bases left in between. CDR3 sequence (DNA): TGTGCCTCCAGTCCTGCGGGGAGGAGCACAGATACGCAGTATTTT. Residues: CASSPAGRSTDTQYF.

This chain links TRBV9 with TRBJ2-5, with D possibly TRBD2 on 5 matching bases. V gave up 4 bases and J gave up 2 bases, with 15 bases separating them. Germline values: CDR1 SGDLS, CDR2 YYNGEE. The CDR3 has 15 amino acids. The CDR3 sequence: CASSSFSGIQETQYF. The CDR3 nucleotides are TGTGCCAGCAGCTCTTTCTCCGGGATTCAAGAGACCCAGTACTTC.

This clone has a single count. The CDR3 spells CASSFSGLASQEQFF. The CDR3 DNA reads TGTGCCAGCAGCTTTTCGGGACTAGCGAGCCAGGAGCAGTTCTTC. This rearrangement joins TRBV7-3 to TRBJ2-1, with 10 bases lining up with TRBD2. Germline CDR1 and CDR2: SGHTA and FQGTGA. J lost 10 bases, V lost 3 bases, and 9 bases had no gene match. The CDR3 runs 15 residues. Full variable domain (remainder filled in from reference TRBV7-3 and TRBJ2-1): GAGVSQTPSNKVTEKGKYVELRCDPISGHTALYWYRQSLGQGPEFLIYFQGTGAADDSGLPNDRFFAVRPEGSVSTLKIQRTERGDSAVYLCASSFSGLASQEQFFGPGTRLTVL.

CDR3 DNA sequence: TGCGCCAGCAGCCAGGCAGTAGGGTCCGGGGAGCTGTTTTTT. Residues: CASSQAVGSGELFF. The chain carries TRBV10-1 and TRBJ2-2; D ambiguous. This CDR3 spans 14 amino acids. Germline CDR1 is WNHNN and CDR2 is SYGVQD (reference sequence). V was pared by 6 bases and J by 6 bases, with 14 bases between.

J is TRBJ2-7 and V is TRBV11-1, with 8 bases identical to TRBD1. Germline V gene sequence: CDR1 SGHAT, CDR2 FQDESV (reference sequence). V lost 0 bases and J lost 3; bases outside the gene matches: 4. This CDR3 has 15 residues. In DNA, the CDR3 is TGTGCCAGCAGCTTAGCTACCGGACAGGGCTACGAGCAGTACTTC. Translation: CASSLATGQGYEQYF.

The genes are TRBV5-1 and TRBJ1-1; a weak D match, TRBD1 (5 bases). The germline V gene encodes CDR1 SGHRS and CDR2 YFSETQ. The CDR3 length is 15 residues. Trimming took off 3 bases at V and 0 bases at J, with 12 bases between the two ends. DNA for the CDR3: TGCGCCAGCAGCTACCGGGACGGGATGAACACTGAAGCTTTCTTT. Protein product: CASSYRDGMNTEAFF.

This chain links TRBV6-5 with TRBJ2-1; perhaps TRBD2 as D (6 bases). CDR1 is MNHEY, CDR2 SVGAGI, per germline. The CDR3 covers 13 residues. V gave up 6 bases and J gave up 10 bases, with 16 bases separating them. The CDR3 is CASRTTSWNEQFF. The CDR3 coding sequence is TGTGCCAGCAGGACGACTAGTTGGAACGAGCAGTTCTTC.

Within the sample, this clone is medium-sized (0.01 to 0.1%). This chain links TRBV11-2 with TRBJ1-2; D is uncertain. Trimming cost V 0 bases and J 4 bases, with 9 bases left between them. Germline lookup yields CDR1 SGHAT and CDR2 FQNNGV. The CDR3 loop spans 14 amino acids. The DNA of the CDR3 is TGTGCCAGCAGCTTAGAACCGAGCTCCTATGGCTACACCTTC. Translation gives CASSLEPSSYGYTF.

The rearrangement uses TRBV9 and TRBJ2-2, with 9 bases lining up with TRBD2. V lost 0 bases and J lost 5; bases outside the gene matches: 8. There are 17 residues in the CDR3. CDR1 is SGDLS, CDR2 YYNGEE, per germline. CDR3 bases: TGTGCCAGCAGCGTAGATCCTAGCGGGATTAGGACCGGGGAGCTGTTTTTT. This sequence encodes CASSVDPSGIRTGELFF.

This clone was detected a few times. The chain links TRBV30 to TRBJ1-5; D not resolved. Trimming took off 0 bases at V and 7 bases at J, with 7 bases between the two ends. The CDR3 totals 12 residues. The germline gives CDR1 GTSNPN, CDR2 SVGIG (reference sequence). Written as DNA, the CDR3 is TGTGCCTGGAGTGTCCCGGGGCAGCCCCAGCATTTT. Protein sequence: CAWSVPGQPQHF.

This chain connects TRBV19 to TRBJ1-5; 9 positions agree with TRBD1. Germline V gene data show CDR1 as LNHDA and CDR2 as SQIVND (reference sequence). CDR3 length: 17 residues. Trimming cost V 3 bases and J 2 bases; bases outside gene matches: 8. CDR3 coding DNA: TGTGCCAGTAGTATCCCCCGGGACAGGGTAGGCAATCAGCCCCAGCATTTT. It encodes CASSIPRDRVGNQPQHF.

In its sample, this clone was seen a few times. The chain links TRBV7-2 to TRBJ2-2; TRBD2 matches at 13 bases. Germline V CDR1 and CDR2: SGHTA, FQGNSA. This CDR3 comprises 18 residues. V lost 3 bases to trimming and J lost 5 bases; unmatched junction nucleotides: 9. CDR3 protein: CASSFRTSGRSLTGELFF. In nucleotides, the CDR3 is TGTGCCAGCAGCTTCCGGACTAGCGGGAGATCTCTGACCGGGGAGCTGTTTTTT.